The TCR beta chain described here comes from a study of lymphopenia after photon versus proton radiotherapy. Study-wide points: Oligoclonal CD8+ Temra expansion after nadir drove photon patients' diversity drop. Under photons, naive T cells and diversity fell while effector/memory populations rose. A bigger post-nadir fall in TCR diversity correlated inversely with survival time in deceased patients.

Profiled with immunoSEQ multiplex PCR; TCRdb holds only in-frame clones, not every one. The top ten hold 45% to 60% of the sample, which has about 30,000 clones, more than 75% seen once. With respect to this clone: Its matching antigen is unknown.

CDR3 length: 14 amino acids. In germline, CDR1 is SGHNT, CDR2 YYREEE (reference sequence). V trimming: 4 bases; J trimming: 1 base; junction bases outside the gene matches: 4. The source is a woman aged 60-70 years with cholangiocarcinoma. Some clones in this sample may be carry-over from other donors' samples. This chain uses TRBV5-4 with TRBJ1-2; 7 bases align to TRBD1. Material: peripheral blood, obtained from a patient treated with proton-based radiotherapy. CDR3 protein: CASSRGQINYGYTF. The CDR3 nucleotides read TGTGCCAGCAGCCGGGGACAGATTAACTATGGCTACACCTTC.